This T cell receptor (beta chain) appears in the sequencing data of a study of metastatic and nonmetastatic thyroid tumors. Study-wide results and caveats: Significantly greater TCR beta diversity was reportedly found in malignant thyroid tumors than in benign nodules (in blood and tumor).

In its sample, this clone is medium-sized. The antigen is unknown. In the source study's methods: The study took CDR3 differences across clinicopathological groups and made a distant-metastasis classifier for papillary thyroid cancer from them. TCRdb re-called the PCR reads through MiXCR. The V and J calls shown here were made by TCRdb, not taken from the authors' results. The table has tens of thousands of clones, about 21% seen once; the top ten hold roughly 22%. Trimming shortened V by 2 bases and J by 1 base, and 4 bases separated the two germline ends. The CDR3 is 13 residues long. All patients were untreated before thyroid surgery.

Sequenced input: blood. This sequence originates from a female donor with papillary thyroid cancer or a benign thyroid nodule (not recorded which). Some clones in this sample may be carry-over from other donors' samples. The J gene is TRBJ2-3, the V gene TRBV12-3 or TRBV12-4; D is unresolved. This chain's CDR3 is CASSLHGTDTQYF. In DNA form, the CDR3 reads TGTGCCAGCAGTTTACACGGCACAGATACGCAGTATTTT.